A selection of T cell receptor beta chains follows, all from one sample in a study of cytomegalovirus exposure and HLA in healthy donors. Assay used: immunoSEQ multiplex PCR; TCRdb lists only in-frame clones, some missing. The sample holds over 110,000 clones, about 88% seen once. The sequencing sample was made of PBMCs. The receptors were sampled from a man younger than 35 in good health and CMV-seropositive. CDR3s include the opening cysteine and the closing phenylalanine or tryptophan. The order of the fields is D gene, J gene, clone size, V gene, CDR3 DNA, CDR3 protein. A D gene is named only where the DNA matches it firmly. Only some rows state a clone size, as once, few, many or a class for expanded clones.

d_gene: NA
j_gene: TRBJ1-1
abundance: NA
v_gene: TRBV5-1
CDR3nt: TGCGCCAGCAGCTCAGGACACCAGAACACTGAAGCTTTCTTT
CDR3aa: CASSSGHQNTEAFF

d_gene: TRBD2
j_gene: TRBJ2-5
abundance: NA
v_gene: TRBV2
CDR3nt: TGTGCCAGCACCAAGACTAGCGGGAGGGTTCGTGAGACCCAGTACTTC
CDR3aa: CASTKTSGRVRETQYF

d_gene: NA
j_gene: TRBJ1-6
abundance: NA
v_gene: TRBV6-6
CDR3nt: TGTGCCAGCAGCTACGAGGGGGATAATTCACCCCTCCACTTT
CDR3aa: CASSYEGDNSPLHF

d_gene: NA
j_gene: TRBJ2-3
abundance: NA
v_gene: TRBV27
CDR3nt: TGTGCCAGCATGATCGGGAGCACAGATACGCAGTATTTT
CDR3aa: CASMIGSTDTQYF

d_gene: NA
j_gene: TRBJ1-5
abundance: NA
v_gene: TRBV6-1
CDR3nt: TGTGCCAGCAGAAGGGACACCCCGAATCAGCCCCAGCATTTT
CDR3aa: CASRRDTPNQPQHF

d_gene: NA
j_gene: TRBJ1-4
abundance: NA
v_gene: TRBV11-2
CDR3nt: TGTGCCAGCAGCACGCTACAGAGAAATAATGAAAAACTGTTTTTT
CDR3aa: CASSTLQRNNEKLFF

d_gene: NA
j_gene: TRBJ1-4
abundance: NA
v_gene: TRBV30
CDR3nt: TGTGCCTGGAGTGTACGGGGGGAAAAACTGTTTTTT
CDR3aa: CAWSVRGEKLFF

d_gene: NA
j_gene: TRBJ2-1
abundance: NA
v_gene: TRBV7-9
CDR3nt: TGTGCCAGCAGCTTATCCGGGGGTATTGAGTTCTTC
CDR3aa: CASSLSGGIEFF

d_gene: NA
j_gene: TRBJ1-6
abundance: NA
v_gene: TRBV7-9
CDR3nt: TGTGCCAGCAGCTTAGTTTCCGGGATGGATTCACCCCTCCACTTT
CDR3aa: CASSLVSGMDSPLHF

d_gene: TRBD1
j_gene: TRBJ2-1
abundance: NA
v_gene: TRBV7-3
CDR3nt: TGTGCCAGCTCGAGAGGACAGGACAATGAGCAGTTCTTC
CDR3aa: CASSRGQDNEQFF

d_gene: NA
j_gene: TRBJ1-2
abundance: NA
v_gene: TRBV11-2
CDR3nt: TGTGCCAGCAGCTTAGCCTCCACAGGGTATGGCTACACCTTC
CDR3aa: CASSLASTGYGYTF

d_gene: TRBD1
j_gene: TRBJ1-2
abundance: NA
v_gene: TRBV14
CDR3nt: TGTGCCAGCAGCCGCCGGGACAGGGATGTATCCAACTATGGCTACACCTTC
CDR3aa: CASSRRDRDVSNYGYTF

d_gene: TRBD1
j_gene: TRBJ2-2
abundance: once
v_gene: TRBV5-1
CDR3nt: TGCGCCAGCAGCTTAGGGACAGGTAGTACCGGGGAGCTGTTTTTT
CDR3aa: CASSLGTGSTGELFF

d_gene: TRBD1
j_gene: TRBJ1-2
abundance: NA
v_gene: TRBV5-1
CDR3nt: TGCGCCAGCAGCTCCCGGGACAGGGTCTATGGCTACACCTTC
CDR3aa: CASSSRDRVYGYTF

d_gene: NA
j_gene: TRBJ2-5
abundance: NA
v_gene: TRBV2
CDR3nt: TGTGCCAGCAGTGTGGAGACCCGGGAGACCCAGTACTTC
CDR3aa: CASSVETRETQYF

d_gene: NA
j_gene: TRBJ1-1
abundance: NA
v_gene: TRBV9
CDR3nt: TGTGCCAGCAACCCCCAAGCGGTGAACACTGAAGCTTTCTTT
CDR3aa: CASNPQAVNTEAFF

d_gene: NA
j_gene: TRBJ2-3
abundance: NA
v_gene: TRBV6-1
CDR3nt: TGTGCCAGCATATTACAGGAGAGGAGCACAGATACGCAGTATTTT
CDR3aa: CASILQERSTDTQYF

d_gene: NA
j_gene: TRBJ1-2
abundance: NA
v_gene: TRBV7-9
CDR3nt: TGTGCCAGCAGCCAGACAACGCGTAACTATGGCTACACCTTC
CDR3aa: CASSQTTRNYGYTF

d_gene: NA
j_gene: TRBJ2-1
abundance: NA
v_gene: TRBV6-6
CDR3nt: TGTGCCAGCAGTCCGAGTCGGAATGAGCAGTTCTTC
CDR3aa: CASSPSRNEQFF

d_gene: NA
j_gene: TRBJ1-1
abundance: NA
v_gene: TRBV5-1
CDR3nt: TGCGCCAGCAGCTTGGGGGACATTCTTGGCACTGAAGCTTTCTTT
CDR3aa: CASSLGDILGTEAFF

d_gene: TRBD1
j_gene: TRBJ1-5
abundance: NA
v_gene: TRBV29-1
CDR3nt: TGCAGCGTCCGGACAGGAGATCAGCCCCAGCATTTT
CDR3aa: CSVRTGDQPQHF

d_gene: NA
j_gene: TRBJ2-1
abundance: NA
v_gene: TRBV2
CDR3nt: TGTGCCAGCAGCGACCAGGGGAGCAATGAGCAGTTCTTC
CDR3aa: CASSDQGSNEQFF

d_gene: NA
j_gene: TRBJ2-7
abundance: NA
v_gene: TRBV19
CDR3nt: TGTGCCAGCCACCCAGGTGGGTCCTACGAGCAGTACTTC
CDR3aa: CASHPGGSYEQYF

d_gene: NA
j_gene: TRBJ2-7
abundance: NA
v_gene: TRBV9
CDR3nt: TGTGCCAGCAGCGTCAGGGGCGGTTACGAGCAGTACTTC
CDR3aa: CASSVRGGYEQYF

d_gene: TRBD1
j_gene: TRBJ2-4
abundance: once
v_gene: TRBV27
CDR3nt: TGTGCCAGCAGTTTAAGGGACAGGGGAAAAAACATTCAGTACTTC
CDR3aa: CASSLRDRGKNIQYF

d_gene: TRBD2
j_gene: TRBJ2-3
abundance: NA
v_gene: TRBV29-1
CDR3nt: TGCAGCGTTGAAGGGGCTAGCGGGATTCGGGGTGGCACAGATACGCAGTATTTT
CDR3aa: CSVEGASGIRGGTDTQYF

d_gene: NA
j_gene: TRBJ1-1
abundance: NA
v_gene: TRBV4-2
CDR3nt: TGTGCCAGCAGCCCAAGACAGAATAAGAACACTGAAGCTTTCTTT
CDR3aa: CASSPRQNKNTEAFF

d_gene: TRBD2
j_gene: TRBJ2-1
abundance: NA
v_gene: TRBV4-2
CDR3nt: TGTGCCAGCAGCCAAGCCTGGACTAGCGGGATCAATGAGCAGTTCTTC
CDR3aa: CASSQAWTSGINEQFF

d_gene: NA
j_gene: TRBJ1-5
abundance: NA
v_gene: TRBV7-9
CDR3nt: TGTGCCAGCAGCCTCGTCCTCCTTCTTAGCAATCAGCCCCAGCATTTT
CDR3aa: CASSLVLLLSNQPQHF

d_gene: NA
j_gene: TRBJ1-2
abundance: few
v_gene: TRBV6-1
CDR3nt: TGTGCCAGCAGAGACCGGAGTGGCTACACATTC
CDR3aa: CASRDRSGYTF

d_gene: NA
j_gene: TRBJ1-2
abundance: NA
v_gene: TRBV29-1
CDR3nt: TGCAGCGTTGGAGGAGGACAGCCAAACTATGGCTACACCTTC
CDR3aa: CSVGGGQPNYGYTF

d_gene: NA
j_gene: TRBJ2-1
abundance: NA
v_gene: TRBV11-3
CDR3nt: TGTGCCAGCAGCTCATTAGGGGTGGCGGGGTACAATGAGCAGTTCTTC
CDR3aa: CASSSLGVAGYNEQFF

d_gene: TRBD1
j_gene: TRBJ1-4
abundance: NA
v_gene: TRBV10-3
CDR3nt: TGTGCCATCAGTGGGACAGGTCCTAATGAAAAACTGTTTTTT
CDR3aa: CAISGTGPNEKLFF

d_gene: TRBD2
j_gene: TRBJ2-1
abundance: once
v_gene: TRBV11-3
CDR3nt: TGTGCCAGCAGCTTACGCGGGGGGCTCAATGAGCAGTTCTTC
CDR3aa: CASSLRGGLNEQFF

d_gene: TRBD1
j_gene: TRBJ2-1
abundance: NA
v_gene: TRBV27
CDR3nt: TGTGCCAGCAGTTTACGGGACAGCCGATACAATGAGCAGTTCTTC
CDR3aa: CASSLRDSRYNEQFF

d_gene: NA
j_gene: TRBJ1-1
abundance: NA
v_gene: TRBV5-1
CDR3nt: TGCGCCAGCAGCCGAAAGACAGGATCGAACACTGAAGCTTTCTTT
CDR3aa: CASSRKTGSNTEAFF

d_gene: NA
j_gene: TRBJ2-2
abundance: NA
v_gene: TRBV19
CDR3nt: TGTGCCAGCAGGGGCGCCGGGGAGCTGTTTTTT
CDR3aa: CASRGAGELFF